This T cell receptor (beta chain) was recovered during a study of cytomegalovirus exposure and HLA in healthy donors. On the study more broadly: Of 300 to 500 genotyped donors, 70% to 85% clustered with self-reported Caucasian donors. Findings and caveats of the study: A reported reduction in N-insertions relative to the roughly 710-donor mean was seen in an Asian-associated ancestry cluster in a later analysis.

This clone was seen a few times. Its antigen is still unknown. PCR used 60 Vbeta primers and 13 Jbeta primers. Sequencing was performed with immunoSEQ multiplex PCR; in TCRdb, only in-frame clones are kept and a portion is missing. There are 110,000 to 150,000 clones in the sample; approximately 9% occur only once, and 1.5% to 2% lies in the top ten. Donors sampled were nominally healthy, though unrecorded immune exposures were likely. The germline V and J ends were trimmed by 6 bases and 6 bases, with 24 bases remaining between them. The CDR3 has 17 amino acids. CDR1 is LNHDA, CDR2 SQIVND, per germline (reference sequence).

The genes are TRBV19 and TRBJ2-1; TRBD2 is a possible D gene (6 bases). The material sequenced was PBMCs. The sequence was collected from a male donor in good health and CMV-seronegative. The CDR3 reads CASSQFGRRGISNEQFF. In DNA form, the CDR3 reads TGTGCCAGTAGCCAATTCGGGAGAAGGGGTATCTCCAATGAGCAGTTCTTC.